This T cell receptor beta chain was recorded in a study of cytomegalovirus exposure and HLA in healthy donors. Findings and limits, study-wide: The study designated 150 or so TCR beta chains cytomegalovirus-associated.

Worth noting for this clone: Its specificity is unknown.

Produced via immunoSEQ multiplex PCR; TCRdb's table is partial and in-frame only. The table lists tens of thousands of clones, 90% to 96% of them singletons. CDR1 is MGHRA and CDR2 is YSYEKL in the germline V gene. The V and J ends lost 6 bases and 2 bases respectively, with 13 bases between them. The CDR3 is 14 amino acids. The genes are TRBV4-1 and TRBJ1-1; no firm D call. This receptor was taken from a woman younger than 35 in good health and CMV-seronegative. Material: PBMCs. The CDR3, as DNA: TGCGCCAGCAGACAGCCGGGAGCTAACACTGAAGCTTTCTTT. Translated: CASRQPGANTEAFF.